This T cell receptor beta chain was sequenced for a study of healthy donors' naive CD4 and CD8 T cells. Each TCR library used about 500 ng of total RNA and a linear amplification protocol. Authors' methods: Under 100,000 TCR alpha transcripts were sequenced from about 5 healthy donors. TCRdb fed the reads into MiXCR, producing one record per CDR3 protein. TCRdb assigned the V and J calls; the authors' analysis was not used. The sample records approximately 200,000 distinct CDR3 sequences, around 70% being singletons. V was trimmed by 5 bases and J by 0 bases, leaving 10 bases between them. Germline CDR1 and CDR2: LNHDA and SQIVND (reference sequence). CDR3 length: 15 residues. Turning to this clonotype: Its antigen is currently unknown.

General study findings and limits: Bulk sequencing left alpha and beta chains unpaired. Roughly an eighth of CD4/CD8 propensity variance appeared explained by V, J and CDR3 charge. Positive CDR3 charge linked to CD4+ cells, negative to CD8+ cells.

The sequencing sample was made of naive CD4+ and CD8+ T cells sorted from blood, pooled from several donors. The sequence was collected from a pool of human donors in good health; the sample pools cells from several healthy donors. This chain joins TRBV19 and TRBJ2-2; no clear D gene. The CDR3 loop reads CASSSVTSNTGELFF. The CDR3 region has the DNA TGTGCCAGTAGTTCAGTAACATCGAACACCGGGGAGCTGTTTTTT.